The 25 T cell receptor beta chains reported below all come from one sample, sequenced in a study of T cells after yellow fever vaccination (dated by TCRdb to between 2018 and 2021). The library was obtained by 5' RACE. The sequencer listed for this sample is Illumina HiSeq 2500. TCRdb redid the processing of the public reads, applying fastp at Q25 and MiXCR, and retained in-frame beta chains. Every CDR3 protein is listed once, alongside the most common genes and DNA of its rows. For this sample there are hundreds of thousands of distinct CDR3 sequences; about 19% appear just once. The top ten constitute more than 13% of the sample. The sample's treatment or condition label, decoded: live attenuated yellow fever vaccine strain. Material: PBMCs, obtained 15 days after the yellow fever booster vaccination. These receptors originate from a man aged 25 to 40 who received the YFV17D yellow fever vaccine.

The CDR3 coding sequence is TGCAGTGCTAAAGGGGCAGGGGAGACCCAGTACTTC. Its translation: CSAKGAGETQYF. The chain combines TRBV20-1 with TRBJ2-5, with TRBD1 as a possible D gene (5 bases). The ends were cut back, 4 bases at V and 5 bases at J, with 11 bases in the middle. CDR3 length: 12 residues. Germline lookup yields CDR1 DFQATT and CDR2 SNEGSKA (reference sequence).

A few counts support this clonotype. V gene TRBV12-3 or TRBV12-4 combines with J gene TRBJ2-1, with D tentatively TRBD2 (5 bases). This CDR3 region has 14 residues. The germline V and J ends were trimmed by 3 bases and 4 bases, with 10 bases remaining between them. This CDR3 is CASSFGGLYNEQFF. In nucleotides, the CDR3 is TGTGCCAGCAGTTTCGGCGGGCTTTACAATGAGCAGTTCTTC.

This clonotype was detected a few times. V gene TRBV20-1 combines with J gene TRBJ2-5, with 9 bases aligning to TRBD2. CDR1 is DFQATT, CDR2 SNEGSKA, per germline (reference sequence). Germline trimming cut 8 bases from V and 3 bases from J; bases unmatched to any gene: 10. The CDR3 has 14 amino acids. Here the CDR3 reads CSMGYGGREETQYF. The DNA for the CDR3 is TGCAGTATGGGGTATGGCGGGAGGGAAGAGACCCAGTACTTC.

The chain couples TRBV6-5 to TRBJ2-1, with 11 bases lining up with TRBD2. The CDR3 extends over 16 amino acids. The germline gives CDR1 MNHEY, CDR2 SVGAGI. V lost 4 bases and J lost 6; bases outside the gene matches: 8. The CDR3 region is CASSSISGRAFNEQFF. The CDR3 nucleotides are TGTGCCAGCAGTTCAATTAGCGGGAGGGCCTTCAATGAGCAGTTCTTC.

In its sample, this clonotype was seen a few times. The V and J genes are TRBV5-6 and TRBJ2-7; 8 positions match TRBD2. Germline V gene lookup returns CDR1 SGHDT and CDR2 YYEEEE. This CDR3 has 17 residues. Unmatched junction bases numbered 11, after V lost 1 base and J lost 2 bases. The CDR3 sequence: CASSLFPQRGTPYEQYF. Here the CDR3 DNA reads TGTGCCAGCAGCTTGTTCCCCCAGCGGGGGACACCCTACGAGCAGTACTTC.

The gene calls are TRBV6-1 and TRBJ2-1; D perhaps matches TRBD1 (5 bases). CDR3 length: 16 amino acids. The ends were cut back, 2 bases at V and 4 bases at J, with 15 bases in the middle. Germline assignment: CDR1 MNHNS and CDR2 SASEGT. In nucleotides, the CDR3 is TGTGCCAGCAGTGAATTATCCAGGGCGCGGTACAATGAGCAGTTCTTC. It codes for CASSELSRARYNEQFF.

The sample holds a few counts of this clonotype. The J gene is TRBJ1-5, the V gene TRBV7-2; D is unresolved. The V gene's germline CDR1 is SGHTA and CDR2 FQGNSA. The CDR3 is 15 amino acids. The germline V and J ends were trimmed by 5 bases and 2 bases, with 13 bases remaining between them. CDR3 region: CASSLGVFGNQPQHF. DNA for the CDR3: TGTGCCAGCAGCCTAGGAGTTTTCGGCAATCAGCCCCAGCATTTT.

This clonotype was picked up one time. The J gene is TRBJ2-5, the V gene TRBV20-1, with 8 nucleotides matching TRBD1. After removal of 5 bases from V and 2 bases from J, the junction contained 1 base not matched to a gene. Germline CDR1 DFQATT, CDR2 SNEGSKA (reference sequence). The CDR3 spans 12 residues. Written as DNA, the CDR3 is TGCAGTGCTGGGACAGGACAAGAGACCCAGTACTTC. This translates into CSAGTGQETQYF.

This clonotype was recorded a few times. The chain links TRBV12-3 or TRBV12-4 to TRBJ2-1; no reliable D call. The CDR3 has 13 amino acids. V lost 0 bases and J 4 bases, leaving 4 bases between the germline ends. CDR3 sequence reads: CASSLAFYNEQFF. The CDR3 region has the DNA TGTGCCAGCAGTTTAGCGTTTTACAATGAGCAGTTCTTC.

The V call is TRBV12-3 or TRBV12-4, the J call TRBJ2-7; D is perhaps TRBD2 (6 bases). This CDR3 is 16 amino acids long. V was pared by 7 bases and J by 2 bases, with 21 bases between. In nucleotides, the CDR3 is TGTGCCAGCAATCGAGGAGGGGACGGGATCACCTACGAGCAGTACTTC. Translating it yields CASNRGGDGITYEQYF.

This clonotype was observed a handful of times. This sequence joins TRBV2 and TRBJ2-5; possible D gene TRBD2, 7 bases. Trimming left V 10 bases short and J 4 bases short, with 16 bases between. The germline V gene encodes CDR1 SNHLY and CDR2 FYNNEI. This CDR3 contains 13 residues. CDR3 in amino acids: CATHRGGAETQYF. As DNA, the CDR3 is TGTGCCACCCACCGAGGGGGGGCAGAGACCCAGTACTTC.

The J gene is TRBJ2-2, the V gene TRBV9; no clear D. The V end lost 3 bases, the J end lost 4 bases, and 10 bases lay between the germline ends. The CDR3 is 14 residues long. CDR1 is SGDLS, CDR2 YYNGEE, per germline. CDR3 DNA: TGTGCCAGCAGCGCCCGGACCCCCACCGGGGAGCTGTTTTTT. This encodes CASSARTPTGELFF.

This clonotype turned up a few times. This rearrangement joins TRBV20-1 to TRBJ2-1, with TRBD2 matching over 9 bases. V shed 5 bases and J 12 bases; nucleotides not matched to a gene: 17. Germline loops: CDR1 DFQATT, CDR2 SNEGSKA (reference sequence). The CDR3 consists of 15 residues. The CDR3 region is CSAVRTTAGGSRQFF. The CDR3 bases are TGCAGTGCTGTGAGGACTACCGCGGGGGGGTCAAGGCAGTTCTTC.

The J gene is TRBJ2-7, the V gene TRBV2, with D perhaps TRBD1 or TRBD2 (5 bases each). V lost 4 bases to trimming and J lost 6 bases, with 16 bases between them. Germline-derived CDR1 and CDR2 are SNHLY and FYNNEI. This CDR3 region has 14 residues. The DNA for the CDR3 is TGTGCCAGCAGTGGGGTGGGGATTGGGGGCGAGCAGTACTTC. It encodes CASSGVGIGGEQYF.

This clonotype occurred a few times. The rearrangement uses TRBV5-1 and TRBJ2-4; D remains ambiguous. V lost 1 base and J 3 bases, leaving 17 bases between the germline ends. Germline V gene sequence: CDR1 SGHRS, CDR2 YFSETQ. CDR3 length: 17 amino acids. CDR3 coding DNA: TGCGCCAGCAGCTTGTCCTTGCCCCCATCGGACAAAAACATTCAGTACTTC. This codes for CASSLSLPPSDKNIQYF.

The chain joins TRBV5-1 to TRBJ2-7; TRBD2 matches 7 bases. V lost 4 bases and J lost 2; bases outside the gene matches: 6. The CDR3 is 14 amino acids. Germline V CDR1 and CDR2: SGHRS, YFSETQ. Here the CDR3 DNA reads TGCGCCAGCAGCGGTACCCGGGGGGCCTACGAGCAGTACTTC. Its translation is CASSGTRGAYEQYF.

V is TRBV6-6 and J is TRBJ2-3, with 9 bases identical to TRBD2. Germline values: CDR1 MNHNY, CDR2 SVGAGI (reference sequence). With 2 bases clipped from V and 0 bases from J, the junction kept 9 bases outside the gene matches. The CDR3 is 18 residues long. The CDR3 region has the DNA TGTGCCAGCAGTTACGCGGGGACTAGCCAGACTAGCACAGATACGCAGTATTTT. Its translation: CASSYAGTSQTSTDTQYF.

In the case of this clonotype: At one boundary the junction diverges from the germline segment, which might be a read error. The CDR3 DNA sequence: TGCAGCGCTGAACTAGCGGGAGTGGGCAATGAGCAGTTCTTC. This gives the protein CSAELAGVGNEQFF. The chain joins TRBV29-1 to TRBJ2-1; TRBD2 agrees at 11 bases. This CDR3 comprises 14 residues. Germline V gene lookup returns CDR1 SQVTM and CDR2 ANQGSEA.

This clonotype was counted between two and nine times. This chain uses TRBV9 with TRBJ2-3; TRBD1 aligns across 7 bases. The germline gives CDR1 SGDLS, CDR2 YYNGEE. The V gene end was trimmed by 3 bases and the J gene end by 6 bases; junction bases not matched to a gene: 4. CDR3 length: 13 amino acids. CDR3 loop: CASSGQGMDTQYF. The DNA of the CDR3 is TGTGCCAGCAGCGGACAGGGCATGGATACGCAGTATTTT.

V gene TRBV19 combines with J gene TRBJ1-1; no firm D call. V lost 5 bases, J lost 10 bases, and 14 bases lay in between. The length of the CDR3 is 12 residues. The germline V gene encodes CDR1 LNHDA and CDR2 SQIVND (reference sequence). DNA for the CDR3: TGTGCCAGTAGTCCACGTCCCCCGTCAGCTTTCTTT. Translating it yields CASSPRPPSAFF.

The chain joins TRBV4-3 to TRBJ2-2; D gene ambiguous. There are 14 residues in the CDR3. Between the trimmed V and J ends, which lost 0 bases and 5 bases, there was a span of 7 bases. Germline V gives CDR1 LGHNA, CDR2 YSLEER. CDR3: CASSQDLVTGELFF. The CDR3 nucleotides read TGCGCCAGCAGCCAAGATCTAGTAACCGGGGAGCTGTTTTTT.

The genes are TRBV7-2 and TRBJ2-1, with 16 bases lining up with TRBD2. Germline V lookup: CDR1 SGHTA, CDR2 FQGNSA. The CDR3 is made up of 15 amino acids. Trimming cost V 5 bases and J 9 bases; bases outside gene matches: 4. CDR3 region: CASSGTSGRASEQFF. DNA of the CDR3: TGTGCCAGCAGCGGGACTAGCGGGAGGGCCAGTGAGCAGTTCTTC.

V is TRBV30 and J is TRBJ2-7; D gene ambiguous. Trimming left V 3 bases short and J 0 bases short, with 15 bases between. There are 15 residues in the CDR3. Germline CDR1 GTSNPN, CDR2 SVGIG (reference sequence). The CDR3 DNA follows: TGTGCCTGGAGCTCCCTGAGCGTTGGCTCCTACGAGCAGTACTTC. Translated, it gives CAWSSLSVGSYEQYF.

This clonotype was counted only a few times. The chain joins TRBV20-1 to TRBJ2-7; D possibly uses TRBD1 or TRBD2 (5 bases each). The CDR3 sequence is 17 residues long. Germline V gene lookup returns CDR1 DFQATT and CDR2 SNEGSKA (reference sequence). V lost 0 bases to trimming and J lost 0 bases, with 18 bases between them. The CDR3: CSARDLLEGTSSYEQYF. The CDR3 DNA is TGCAGTGCTAGAGATCTACTAGAGGGGACGAGCTCCTACGAGCAGTACTTC.

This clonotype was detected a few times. The CDR3 sequence: CASSLRTGSLGGANVLTF. The CDR3 DNA reads as TGTGCCAGCAGTTTAAGAACAGGTTCTCTGGGAGGGGCCAACGTCCTGACTTTC. The chain links TRBV12-3 or TRBV12-4 to TRBJ2-6; D possibly corresponds to TRBD1 (5 bases). There are 18 residues in the CDR3. V lost 2 bases and J lost 4, with 18 bases in between.